What follows describes a single TCR beta chain. Its antigen is unidentified. Trimming took 0 bases from V and 4 from J, leaving 10 bases between them. The CDR3 consists of 15 residues. Germline V lookup: CDR1 LNHDA, CDR2 SQIVND (reference sequence). PCR employed 60 Vbeta and 13 Jbeta primers. Per the original methods: Later, some 75 million unique TCR beta chains were counted in an analysis, and roughly 10 million of them were shared. The data were produced by immunoSEQ multiplex PCR, yet TCRdb's version contains in-frame clones alone and is incomplete. The DNA was the basis for D and trimming; V, J and clone size are from that table. Among approximately 190,000 clones listed, roughly 80% were seen once. This entry comes from a study of cytomegalovirus exposure and HLA in healthy donors. Study results and limitations: V- and J-gene trimming of TCR beta was linked (in a later analysis) to a missense DCLRE1C variant.

This TCR derives from a boy between 10 and 17 years old in good health and CMV-seronegative. This chain joins TRBV19 and TRBJ1-5; no definite D call. The sample comprised PBMCs. The CDR3 sequence is CASSIETRSNQPQHF. DNA for the CDR3: TGTGCCAGTAGTATAGAGACAAGAAGTAATCAGCCCCAGCATTTT.